This is a list of T cell receptor beta chains from one sample in a study of T-cell reconstitution after alpha-beta-depleted transplantation in children. TCRdb reprocessed the PCR reads via MiXCR and lists one record per CDR3 protein. This table holds some 300,000 distinct CDR3 sequences, about a tenth found once. This specimen consisted of PBMCs, obtained before TCRalphabeta/CD19-depleted stem cell transplant. These receptors all come from a boy in the first two years of life with acute myeloid leukemia, due to receive a stem cell transplant. Both conserved end residues are part of each CDR3. The order of the fields is D gene, V gene, clone size, J gene, CDR3 protein, CDR3 DNA. The D gene is left open where the match is weak. Only part of the rows carry a size: once, few, many, or a class if the clone is expanded.

d_gene: TRBD2
v_gene: TRBV20-1
abundance: many
j_gene: TRBJ2-2
CDR3aa: CSASQRGTSGIVGELFF
CDR3nt: TGCAGTGCTAGCCAGAGGGGGACTAGCGGGATAGTTGGGGAGCTGTTTTTT

d_gene: NA
v_gene: TRBV20-1
abundance: few
j_gene: TRBJ2-3
CDR3aa: CSAPHERGTDTQYF
CDR3nt: TGCAGTGCTCCGCATGAAAGGGGCACAGATACGCAGTATTTT

d_gene: TRBD1
v_gene: TRBV27
abundance: many
j_gene: TRBJ1-1
CDR3aa: CASSPATGGTEAFF
CDR3nt: TGTGCCAGCAGTCCGGCAACAGGGGGCACTGAAGCTTTCTTT

d_gene: NA
v_gene: TRBV3-1
abundance: many
j_gene: TRBJ2-5
CDR3aa: CASSLMPGAQETQYF
CDR3nt: TGTGCCAGCAGCCTGATGCCGGGTGCCCAAGAGACCCAGTACTTC

d_gene: NA
v_gene: TRBV29-1
abundance: NA
j_gene: TRBJ2-1
CDR3aa: CSVEILSSGEQFF
CDR3nt: TGCAGCGTTGAAATACTGTCCTCGGGTGAGCAGTTCTTC

d_gene: TRBD2
v_gene: TRBV7-2
abundance: many
j_gene: TRBJ2-7
CDR3aa: CASSFGLAGYEQYF
CDR3nt: TGTGCCAGCAGCTTCGGACTAGCGGGCTACGAGCAGTACTTC

d_gene: NA
v_gene: TRBV3-1
abundance: few
j_gene: TRBJ2-7
CDR3aa: CASSQETLQKSREQYF
CDR3nt: TGTGCCAGCAGCCAAGAGACTCTACAAAAGTCCCGCGAGCAGTACTTC

d_gene: TRBD2
v_gene: TRBV3-1
abundance: NA
j_gene: TRBJ2-7
CDR3aa: CASSLSGSGREQYF
CDR3nt: TGTGCCAGCAGCCTTAGCGGGAGCGGGCGCGAGCAGTACTTC

d_gene: NA
v_gene: TRBV28
abundance: many
j_gene: TRBJ2-5
CDR3aa: CASSLAPETQYF
CDR3nt: TGTGCCAGCAGCCTAGCCCCCGAGACCCAGTACTTC

d_gene: NA
v_gene: TRBV29-1
abundance: many
j_gene: TRBJ2-3
CDR3aa: CSVVARVITDTQYF
CDR3nt: TGCAGCGTCGTAGCGCGTGTTATCACAGATACGCAGTATTTT

d_gene: TRBD1
v_gene: TRBV20-1
abundance: NA
j_gene: TRBJ2-3
CDR3aa: CSARGDRGLPTDTQYF
CDR3nt: TGCAGTGCGAGGGGAGACAGGGGGCTGCCCACAGATACGCAGTATTTT

d_gene: NA
v_gene: TRBV29-1
abundance: many
j_gene: TRBJ2-5
CDR3aa: CSVEDWTQYF
CDR3nt: TGCAGCGTTGAAGATTGGACCCAGTACTTC

d_gene: NA
v_gene: TRBV28
abundance: many
j_gene: TRBJ2-2
CDR3aa: CASSSLWIWGDTGELFF
CDR3nt: TGTGCCAGCAGTTCTCTCTGGATCTGGGGGGACACCGGGGAGCTGTTTTTT

d_gene: TRBD1
v_gene: TRBV7-2
abundance: few
j_gene: TRBJ2-7
CDR3aa: CASSLRYFRDSSYEQYF
CDR3nt: TGTGCCAGCAGCTTAAGATACTTTAGGGACAGCTCCTACGAGCAGTACTTC

d_gene: NA
v_gene: TRBV14
abundance: NA
j_gene: TRBJ2-3
CDR3aa: CASSTGPRPSTDTQYF
CDR3nt: TGTGCCAGCAGTACCGGGCCCCGCCCTAGCACAGATACGCAGTATTTT

d_gene: TRBD2
v_gene: TRBV4-3
abundance: few
j_gene: TRBJ2-2
CDR3aa: CASSQGLAGNTGELFF
CDR3nt: TGCGCCAGCAGCCAAGGACTAGCGGGCAACACCGGGGAGCTGTTTTTT

d_gene: NA
v_gene: TRBV11-1
abundance: many
j_gene: TRBJ1-6
CDR3aa: CASTWEGNSPLHF
CDR3nt: TGTGCCAGCACCTGGGAGGGGAATTCACCCCTCCACTTT

d_gene: NA
v_gene: TRBV10-3
abundance: many
j_gene: TRBJ2-3
CDR3aa: CAISAEWSTDTQYF
CDR3nt: TGTGCCATCAGCGCCGAATGGAGCACAGATACGCAGTATTTT

d_gene: TRBD2
v_gene: TRBV7-2
abundance: many
j_gene: TRBJ2-4
CDR3aa: CASNERLANIQYF
CDR3nt: TGTGCCAGCAACGAGAGACTAGCAAACATTCAGTACTTC

d_gene: NA
v_gene: TRBV12-3/TRBV12-4
abundance: NA
j_gene: TRBJ2-1
CDR3aa: CASTGEGGGFPYNEQFF
CDR3nt: TGTGCCAGTACCGGCGAGGGGGGCGGCTTTCCCTACAATGAGCAGTTCTTC

d_gene: TRBD2
v_gene: TRBV7-7
abundance: few
j_gene: TRBJ2-1
CDR3aa: CASSLGAGGPRDNEQFF
CDR3nt: TGTGCCAGCAGCTTAGGGGCGGGAGGGCCTAGGGACAATGAGCAGTTCTTC

d_gene: NA
v_gene: TRBV5-1
abundance: many
j_gene: TRBJ2-1
CDR3aa: CASSLGQGYEQFF
CDR3nt: TGCGCCAGCAGCTTGGGGCAGGGCTATGAGCAGTTCTTC

d_gene: TRBD2
v_gene: TRBV29-1
abundance: many
j_gene: TRBJ2-7
CDR3aa: CSVEVDLAGSEQYF
CDR3nt: TGCAGCGTTGAAGTCGACCTAGCGGGAAGCGAGCAGTACTTC

d_gene: TRBD2
v_gene: TRBV12-3/TRBV12-4
abundance: many
j_gene: TRBJ2-7
CDR3aa: CASNFERGGGLHLLPYEQYF
CDR3nt: TGTGCCAGCAATTTCGAGCGGGGGGGCGGGCTACATCTACTTCCCTACGAGCAGTACTTC

d_gene: NA
v_gene: TRBV29-1
abundance: many
j_gene: TRBJ1-1
CDR3aa: CSVRENTEAFF
CDR3nt: TGCAGCGTCCGGGAGAACACTGAAGCTTTCTTT

d_gene: TRBD2
v_gene: TRBV20-1
abundance: few
j_gene: TRBJ2-7
CDR3aa: CSASGRSPHEQYF
CDR3nt: TGCAGTGCTAGCGGGAGGTCCCCGCACGAGCAGTACTTC

d_gene: TRBD2
v_gene: TRBV7-2
abundance: NA
j_gene: TRBJ2-1
CDR3aa: CASSRLAGGVLEFF
CDR3nt: TGTGCCAGCAGCAGACTAGCGGGGGGGGTGTTGGAGTTCTTC

d_gene: NA
v_gene: TRBV12-3/TRBV12-4
abundance: many
j_gene: TRBJ1-3
CDR3aa: CATTGSGNTIYF
CDR3nt: TGTGCCACCACAGGGTCTGGAAACACCATATATTTT

d_gene: NA
v_gene: TRBV20-1
abundance: many
j_gene: TRBJ1-5
CDR3aa: CSARVLRGSGGNQPQHF
CDR3nt: TGCAGTGCTAGAGTTCTCAGGGGTAGCGGTGGCAATCAGCCCCAGCATTTT

d_gene: NA
v_gene: TRBV4-2
abundance: NA
j_gene: TRBJ2-2
CDR3aa: CASSQGEGDPTGELFF
CDR3nt: TGTGCCAGCAGCCAGGGGGAAGGGGACCCCACCGGGGAGCTGTTTTTT

d_gene: TRBD1
v_gene: TRBV5-1
abundance: many
j_gene: TRBJ2-2
CDR3aa: CASSSPGQGTTGELFF
CDR3nt: TGCGCCAGCAGCTCACCGGGACAGGGGACCACCGGGGAGCTGTTTTTT

d_gene: TRBD1
v_gene: TRBV5-1
abundance: many
j_gene: TRBJ2-7
CDR3aa: CASSTRTGDSYEQYF
CDR3nt: TGCGCCAGCAGCACTCGGACAGGCGACTCCTACGAGCAGTACTTC

d_gene: NA
v_gene: TRBV4-1
abundance: many
j_gene: TRBJ2-2
CDR3aa: CASSFGSETGELFF
CDR3nt: TGCGCCAGCAGTTTCGGGAGTGAAACCGGGGAGCTGTTTTTT

d_gene: NA
v_gene: TRBV3-1
abundance: many
j_gene: TRBJ2-2
CDR3aa: CASSLSGGELFF
CDR3nt: TGTGCCAGCAGCCTATCCGGTGGGGAGCTGTTTTTT

d_gene: TRBD2
v_gene: TRBV9
abundance: many
j_gene: TRBJ2-1
CDR3aa: CASSPGLADEQFF
CDR3nt: TGTGCCAGCAGCCCCGGACTAGCCGATGAGCAGTTCTTC

d_gene: NA
v_gene: TRBV12-3/TRBV12-4
abundance: many
j_gene: TRBJ2-3
CDR3aa: CATGQFTDTQYF
CDR3nt: TGTGCCACGGGACAATTCACAGATACGCAGTATTTT

d_gene: TRBD1
v_gene: TRBV6-5
abundance: NA
j_gene: TRBJ1-4
CDR3aa: CASSFDRVVEKLFF
CDR3nt: TGTGCCAGCAGTTTTGACAGGGTAGTAGAAAAACTGTTTTTT

d_gene: NA
v_gene: TRBV4-3
abundance: many
j_gene: TRBJ2-7
CDR3aa: CASSLRDRGRVSYEQYF
CDR3nt: TGCGCCAGCAGCCTGAGGGACCGGGGGCGAGTATCCTACGAGCAGTACTTC

d_gene: NA
v_gene: TRBV7-9
abundance: many
j_gene: TRBJ2-7
CDR3aa: CASSLALGATYEQYF
CDR3nt: TGTGCCAGCAGCTTAGCGCTGGGTGCCACCTACGAGCAGTACTTC

d_gene: NA
v_gene: TRBV6-6
abundance: many
j_gene: TRBJ1-6
CDR3aa: CASKQSNSPLHF
CDR3nt: TGTGCCAGCAAACAGTCTAATTCACCCCTCCACTTT

d_gene: NA
v_gene: TRBV5-1
abundance: many
j_gene: TRBJ2-5
CDR3aa: CASSLWAETETQYF
CDR3nt: TGCGCCAGCAGCTTATGGGCGGAAACGGAGACCCAGTACTTC

d_gene: TRBD1
v_gene: TRBV3-1
abundance: many
j_gene: TRBJ2-7
CDR3aa: CASSRQGTSYEQYF
CDR3nt: TGTGCCAGCAGCCGACAGGGGACCTCCTACGAGCAGTACTTC

d_gene: TRBD1
v_gene: TRBV29-1
abundance: many
j_gene: TRBJ1-4
CDR3aa: CSAYQGASNEKLFF
CDR3nt: TGCAGCGCCTACCAGGGGGCGTCTAATGAAAAACTGTTTTTT

d_gene: TRBD1
v_gene: TRBV4-1
abundance: NA
j_gene: TRBJ1-4
CDR3aa: CASSRDRTNEKLFF
CDR3nt: TGCGCCAGCAGCCGGGACAGGACTAATGAAAAACTGTTTTTT

d_gene: NA
v_gene: TRBV6-1
abundance: few
j_gene: TRBJ1-6
CDR3aa: CASSRDTDSPLHF
CDR3nt: TGTGCCAGCAGCCGGGACACCGATTCACCCCTCCACTTT

d_gene: NA
v_gene: TRBV24-1
abundance: once
j_gene: TRBJ2-3
CDR3aa: CATSDLGGEGDTQYF
CDR3nt: TGTGCCACCAGTGATTTGGGCGGGGAAGGGGATACGCAGTATTTT

d_gene: TRBD1
v_gene: TRBV12-3/TRBV12-4
abundance: many
j_gene: TRBJ2-7
CDR3aa: CASSRQGRSYEQYF
CDR3nt: TGTGCCAGCAGTCGACAGGGACGGTCCTACGAGCAGTACTTC

d_gene: TRBD2
v_gene: TRBV20-1
abundance: many
j_gene: TRBJ2-1
CDR3aa: CSAETSGGHEQFF
CDR3nt: TGCAGTGCCGAGACTAGCGGGGGGCATGAGCAGTTCTTC

d_gene: TRBD2
v_gene: TRBV14
abundance: NA
j_gene: TRBJ2-5
CDR3aa: CARKRERETQYF
CDR3nt: TGTGCCAGAAAGCGGGAGCGGGAGACCCAGTACTTC

d_gene: NA
v_gene: TRBV14
abundance: many
j_gene: TRBJ2-7
CDR3aa: CASSQEWQVYGEQYF
CDR3nt: TGTGCCAGCAGCCAAGAATGGCAGGTTTACGGCGAGCAGTACTTC

d_gene: NA
v_gene: TRBV28
abundance: NA
j_gene: TRBJ2-3
CDR3aa: CASSLWVIRDGSTDTQYF
CDR3nt: TGTGCCAGCAGTTTATGGGTAATCCGGGACGGGAGCACAGATACGCAGTATTTT

d_gene: TRBD2
v_gene: TRBV5-1
abundance: many
j_gene: TRBJ2-3
CDR3aa: CASSPVTGGGTDTQYF
CDR3nt: TGCGCCAGCAGCCCCGTTACGGGAGGAGGAACAGATACGCAGTATTTT

d_gene: TRBD1
v_gene: TRBV10-3
abundance: many
j_gene: TRBJ1-4
CDR3aa: CAIRGTGEAKEKLFF
CDR3nt: TGTGCCATCAGGGGGACAGGGGAGGCCAAGGAAAAACTGTTTTTT

d_gene: TRBD1
v_gene: TRBV25-1
abundance: many
j_gene: TRBJ2-4
CDR3aa: CASSASLGQGNPHGHKNIQYF
CDR3nt: TGTGCCAGCAGTGCAAGCCTGGGACAGGGGAACCCCCACGGCCACAAAAACATTCAGTACTTC

d_gene: TRBD1
v_gene: TRBV12-3/TRBV12-4
abundance: many
j_gene: TRBJ2-6
CDR3aa: CASSMDRGKNVLTF
CDR3nt: TGTGCCAGCAGTATGGACAGGGGAAAAAACGTCCTGACTTTC

d_gene: NA
v_gene: TRBV23-1
abundance: NA
j_gene: TRBJ2-2
CDR3aa: CASTRGAPNTGELFF
CDR3nt: TGCGCCAGCACTCGTGGGGCGCCGAACACCGGGGAGCTGTTTTTT

d_gene: NA
v_gene: TRBV7-2
abundance: few
j_gene: TRBJ2-3
CDR3aa: CASTATTTDTQYF
CDR3nt: TGTGCCAGCACCGCTACTACAACAGATACGCAGTATTTT

d_gene: TRBD2
v_gene: TRBV4-1
abundance: NA
j_gene: TRBJ2-7
CDR3aa: CASSQEGLAGHYEQYF
CDR3nt: TGCGCCAGCAGCCAAGAGGGGCTAGCGGGGCACTACGAGCAGTACTTC